A selection of T cell receptor beta chains follows, all from one sample in a study of blood T cells in healthy people across ages. TCRdb used MiXCR to reprocess the 5' RACE reads, holding one entry per CDR3 protein. The top ten hold 15% to 19% of the sample, which has hundreds of thousands of distinct CDR3 sequences, about 30% seen once. The source material was blood. These receptors all stem from a woman over 75 in good health. The CDR3 runs from the conserved cysteine through the conserved F or W. D genes are given only for firm matches. Clone size is not always given. Where it is, it says once, few, many or a class for expanded clones.

J gene,V gene,clone size,D gene,CDR3 DNA,CDR3 protein
TRBJ2-7,TRBV6-2/TRBV6-3,many,TRBD1,TGTGCCAGCAATTACCCGGGACAGGGGGCGGCCTACGAGCAGTACTTC,CASNYPGQGAAYEQYF
TRBJ1-6,TRBV6-1,many,.,TGTGCCAGCAGCAGGAGCCCAGGGGTGGGCAATTCACCCCTCCACTTT,CASSRSPGVGNSPLHF
TRBJ2-3,TRBV3-1,.,TRBD2,TGTGCCAGCACCCCGGGGGGGGTGGGCACAGATACGCAGTATTTT,CASTPGGVGTDTQYF
TRBJ1-2,TRBV5-1,many,TRBD1,TGCGCCAGCAGCTCGGGGCAGGGGGCCCACTATGGCTACACCTTC,CASSSGQGAHYGYTF
TRBJ1-4,TRBV30,few,.,TGTGCCTGGAGTCGGCAGACGAATGAAAAACTGTTTTTT,CAWSRQTNEKLFF
TRBJ2-7,TRBV20-1,.,.,TGCAGTGCTAGAGATATCGCGAGCTACGAGCAGTACTTC,CSARDIASYEQYF
TRBJ2-1,TRBV20-1,many,TRBD2,TGCAGTGCTGCTTTAGCGGGGGTCTACAATGAGCAGTTCTTC,CSAALAGVYNEQFF
TRBJ1-1,TRBV6-2/TRBV6-3,many,.,TGTGCCAGCAGGCCGGTGAGGGGCCTGACTGAAGCTTTCTTT,CASRPVRGLTEAFF
TRBJ2-1,TRBV6-5,.,TRBD1,TGTGCCAGCAGTTACTTTCAGGGGGCGGCCCAGTTCTTC,CASSYFQGAAQFF
TRBJ2-3,TRBV7-2,many,.,TGTGCCAGCAGCTCCGGTTTGAGGGGCGGCACAGATACGCAGTATTTT,CASSSGLRGGTDTQYF
TRBJ2-2,TRBV20-1,.,.,TGCAGTGCTAGAGATCCTAACAGCCGAACCGGGGAGCTGTTTTTT,CSARDPNSRTGELFF
TRBJ2-1,TRBV5-1,.,.,TGCGCCAGCAGCCTCCCGCGCCCCGGGGAAAACTCCTACAATGAGCAGTTCTTC,CASSLPRPGENSYNEQFF
TRBJ1-1,TRBV6-5,few,.,TGTGCCAGCAGGAGAGGTGGGGGGGGACTGAGAGCTTTCTTT,CASRRGGGGLRAFF
TRBJ2-5,TRBV7-9,.,.,TGTGCCAGCAGCCCACGACCGGGGTACCAAGAGACCCAGTACTTC,CASSPRPGYQETQYF
TRBJ1-5,TRBV5-1,many,.,TGCGCCAGCAGTACCGGGACCCCCAATCAGCCCCAGCATTTT,CASSTGTPNQPQHF
TRBJ1-2,TRBV15,many,.,TGTGCCACCAGCAGAGCTTCTGAGGGGAGTCGTGGCTACACCTTC,CATSRASEGSRGYTF
TRBJ1-1,TRBV19,.,.,TGTGCCAGTAGTATAGTGCAGGGGATCGCTTTCTTT,CASSIVQGIAFF
TRBJ1-2,TRBV10-3,many,.,TGTGCCATCAGAGCACGGGACTTGGGCGGCTACACCTTC,CAIRARDLGGYTF
TRBJ2-5,TRBV28,many,.,TGTGCCAGCAGTTCGTTCGGGACCGAATCTCAAGAGACCCAGTACTTC,CASSSFGTESQETQYF
TRBJ2-5,TRBV6-5,few,TRBD2,TGTGCCGGCAGTTACTCCCGCGGCGGGGGGGAGACCCAGTACTTC,CAGSYSRGGGETQYF
TRBJ1-2,TRBV6-5,.,TRBD1,TGTGCCAGCAGCCTAAGGGGGGACAGGGTCTATGGCTACACCTTC,CASSLRGDRVYGYTF
TRBJ2-5,TRBV5-6,many,.,TGTGCCAGCAGCCTAGGGCGGGTAGGGAAGACCCAGTACTTC,CASSLGRVGKTQYF
TRBJ1-4,TRBV28,.,TRBD1,TGTGCCAGCAGTCTCACAGGGGGCGCGAGAGAAAAACTGTTTTTT,CASSLTGGAREKLFF
TRBJ2-1,TRBV7-9,many,.,TGTGCCAGCAGAGAAGGGGGGGTTATCAATAATGAGCAGTTCTTC,CASREGGVINNEQFF
TRBJ2-1,TRBV9,many,TRBD2,TGTGCCAGCAGCTTCCTGGGGCTAGCGGGGGGGGAGCAGTTCTTC,CASSFLGLAGGEQFF
TRBJ1-2,TRBV15,many,TRBD1,TGTGCCACCAGGCATGGACAGGCTAACTATGGCTACACCTTC,CATRHGQANYGYTF
TRBJ2-3,TRBV5-1,many,.,TGCGCCAGCAGCTTGTGGTCCCGGGGTGGCACAGATACGCAGTATTTT,CASSLWSRGGTDTQYF
TRBJ2-7,TRBV20-1,many,TRBD1,TGCAGTGCTAGATCCGACAGGGATTGGTACGAGCAGTACTTC,CSARSDRDWYEQYF
TRBJ2-1,TRBV29-1,medium-sized,.,TGCAGCGTTGAGACCGGGGGCTACAATGAGCAGTTCTTC,CSVETGGYNEQFF
TRBJ1-2,TRBV4-1,.,.,TGCGCCAGCAGCCAAGTGTCGGCAGGGGCGGGCTATGGCTACACCTTC,CASSQVSAGAGYGYTF
TRBJ2-5,TRBV29-1,many,.,TGCAGCGTGGCGGGACCGAGTTACCAAGAGACCCAGTACTTC,CSVAGPSYQETQYF
TRBJ2-5,TRBV18,.,.,TGTGCCTGCTCACCAACCGCGAATGGGGAGACCCAGTACTTC,CACSPTANGETQYF
TRBJ2-3,TRBV9,many,TRBD2,TGTGCCAGCAGCGTAGCTAGCGGGGCAGATACGCAGTATTTT,CASSVASGADTQYF
TRBJ1-1,TRBV20-1,few,.,TGCAGTGCTAGGAAGCCAAGGGGGAACACTGAAGCTTTCTTT,CSARKPRGNTEAFF
TRBJ1-6,TRBV30,.,.,TGTGCCTGGAGTCATGGGACGGTAAATTCACCCCTCCACTTT,CAWSHGTVNSPLHF
TRBJ1-1,TRBV25-1,.,TRBD1,TGTGCCAGCAGGGAAGAAACCGGGACAGGGACTGAAGCTTTCTTT,CASREETGTGTEAFF
TRBJ1-2,TRBV7-3,few,TRBD1,TGTGCCAGCAGCCCAGGGGGGGGCGGCGGCTACACCTTC,CASSPGGGGGYTF
TRBJ2-5,TRBV20-1,many,.,TGCAGTGCACCGGGGGTGGGGCAAGAGACCCAGTACTTC,CSAPGVGQETQYF
TRBJ2-5,TRBV18,many,.,TGTGCCAGCTCACCACTCTCGGGGAGTAGAGAGACCCAGTACTTC,CASSPLSGSRETQYF
TRBJ1-1,TRBV6-1,many,.,TGTGCCAGCAGAGCGGCTACTGGGAACACTGAAGCTTTCTTT,CASRAATGNTEAFF
TRBJ1-1,TRBV18,few,TRBD1,TGTGCCAGCTCACCATCAGAGGGGGCAAGGAGTAGCACTGAAGCTTTCTTT,CASSPSEGARSSTEAFF
TRBJ2-2,TRBV9,.,.,TGTGCCAGCAGCGTAGTGAACGGGGAGCTGTTTTTT,CASSVVNGELFF
TRBJ2-7,TRBV7-9,.,.,TGTGCCAGCAGCTTAAGCAGGGCGGCCTACGAGCAGTACTTC,CASSLSRAAYEQYF
TRBJ2-1,TRBV14,.,.,TGTGCCAGCAGCCGACCGGGACTGGACTACAATGAGCAGTTCTTC,CASSRPGLDYNEQFF
TRBJ1-2,TRBV20-1,many,.,TGCAGTGCTAAACGGCCCTCTGGATATGGCTACACCTTC,CSAKRPSGYGYTF